Given below is one T cell receptor beta chain in context. The antigen is undetermined. The time point denotes: patch test 3, about 24 weeks after DPC sensitization. Treatment in this sample: therapeutic diphenylcyclopropenone sensitization with weekly scalp DPC. TCRdb processed the RACE reads anew with MiXCR; each CDR3 protein has one entry. The sample shows about 82,000 distinct CDR3 sequences, under 15% of them seen only once. Germline V CDR1 and CDR2: SQVTM, ANQGSEA. The CDR3 sequence is 15 residues long. The V gene end was trimmed by 3 bases and the J gene end by 3 bases; junction bases not matched to a gene: 6. This entry comes from a study of human T cells and chemical hapten exposure. On the study more broadly: Upper back patch tests used 0.01% DPC, scored after 6 days. Findings of the study overall: TCRs above 1 in 1000 frequency stayed constant with DPC sensitization.

This receptor was identified in a woman aged 50 to 60 with alopecia areata. Some clones in this sample may be carry-over from other donors' samples. The specimen comprised whole blood, sampled in connection with sensitization to the hapten diphenylcyclopropenone (DPC). The V call is TRBV29-1, the J call TRBJ2-3; TRBD2 matches 10 bases. DNA for the CDR3: TGCAGCGTTGATGCGCCTAGCGGGAGTACAGATACGCAGTATTTT. Its translation: CSVDAPSGSTDTQYF.